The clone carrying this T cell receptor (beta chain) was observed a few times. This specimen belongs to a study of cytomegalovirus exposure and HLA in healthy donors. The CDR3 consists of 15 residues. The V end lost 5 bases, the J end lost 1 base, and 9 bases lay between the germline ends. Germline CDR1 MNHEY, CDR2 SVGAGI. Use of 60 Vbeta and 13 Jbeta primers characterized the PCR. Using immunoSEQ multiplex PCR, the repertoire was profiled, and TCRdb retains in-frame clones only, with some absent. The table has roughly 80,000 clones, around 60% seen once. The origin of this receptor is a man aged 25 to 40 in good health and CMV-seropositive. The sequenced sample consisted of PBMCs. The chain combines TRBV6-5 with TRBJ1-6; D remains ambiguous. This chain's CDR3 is CASSREGSYNSPLHF. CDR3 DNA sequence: TGTGCCAGCAGTCGGGAGGGTTCCTATAATTCACCCCTCCACTTT.